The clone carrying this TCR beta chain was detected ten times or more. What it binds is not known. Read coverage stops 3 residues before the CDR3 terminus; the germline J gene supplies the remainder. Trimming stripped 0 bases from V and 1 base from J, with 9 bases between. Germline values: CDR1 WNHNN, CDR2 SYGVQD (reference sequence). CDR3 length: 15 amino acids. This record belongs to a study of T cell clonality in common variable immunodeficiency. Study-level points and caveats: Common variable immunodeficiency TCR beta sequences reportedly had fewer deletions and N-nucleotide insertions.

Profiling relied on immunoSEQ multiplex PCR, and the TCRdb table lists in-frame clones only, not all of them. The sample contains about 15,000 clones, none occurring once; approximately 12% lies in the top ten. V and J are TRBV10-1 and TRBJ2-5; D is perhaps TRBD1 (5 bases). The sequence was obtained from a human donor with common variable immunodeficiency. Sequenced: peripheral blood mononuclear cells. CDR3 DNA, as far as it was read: TGCGCCAGCAGTGAGTCTCAGGGCCCCCAAGAGACC. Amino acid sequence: CASSESQGPQET. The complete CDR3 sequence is CASSESQGPQETQYF.